Presented here are 4 T cell receptor beta chains from one specimen sequenced in a study of T cell responses to AZD1222 COVID-19 vaccine (dated by TCRdb to the early 2020s). In the paper's terms, the time point label means: about 28 days (+/-7) after the second vaccine dose. Preparation of the library involved the immunoSEQ multiplex PCR assay. This is the immuneACCESS table as TCRdb keeps it, with only in-frame sequences that have V and J called. A part of the clones is gone; compared with another copy, unresolved V genes explain less than half, and the rest is unexplained. The sample profile shows more than 150,000 clones; about 91% of them were found once. Of the sample, 1.3% falls within the top ten clones. The sample was peripheral blood, taken 28 days after the second AZD1222 dose. Every receptor here comes from an adult who received the AZD1222 COVID-19 vaccine.

V is TRBV7-2 and J is TRBJ2-3; 9 bases are a match to TRBD2. The germline V gene encodes CDR1 SGHTA and CDR2 FQGNSA. V lost 0 bases and J lost 4; bases outside the gene matches: 5. The CDR3 has 16 residues. The CDR3 sequence: CASSLARRGGADTQYF. Written as DNA, the CDR3 is TGTGCCAGCAGCTTAGCGCGGCGGGGGGGCGCAGATACGCAGTATTTT.

The V and J genes are TRBV7-9 and TRBJ2-1; 7 nucleotides agree with TRBD1. The V and J ends lost 5 bases and 0 bases, in that order; junction bases with no gene match: 7. CDR1 is SEHNR and CDR2 is FQNEAQ in the germline V gene (reference sequence). CDR3 length equals 16 residues. The CDR3 coding sequence is TGTGCCAGCAGCCGCAGAGGGGGCCTCTCCTACAATGAGCAGTTCTTC. Translation: CASSRRGGLSYNEQFF.

The chain uses TRBV2 and TRBJ1-2; D not resolved. Germline V gives CDR1 SNHLY, CDR2 FYNNEI. V gave up 3 bases and J gave up 4 bases, with 6 bases separating them. The CDR3 consists of 12 residues. CDR3 DNA sequence: TGTGCCAGCAGTGATTCGGTCTATGGCTACACCTTC. Translated: CASSDSVYGYTF.

This rearrangement joins TRBV24-1 to TRBJ2-1; 7 positions match TRBD1. Germline V gene sequence: CDR1 KGHDR, CDR2 SFDVKD. The CDR3 loop spans 19 amino acids. With 4 bases clipped from V and 0 bases from J, the junction kept 14 bases outside the gene matches. The CDR3 nucleotides are TGTGCCACCAGTGACCCCAACTGGGACAGCCCGAGCTCCTACAATGAGCAGTTCTTC. Translation gives CATSDPNWDSPSSYNEQFF.